This is a list of T cell receptor beta chains from one sample in a study of CD4 T cells in relation to SARS-CoV-2 and coronaviruses. For these receptors, no antigen is known. The data were produced by immunoSEQ multiplex PCR, yet TCRdb's version contains in-frame clones alone and is incomplete. The table includes 20,000 to 30,000 clones, roughly 74% detected once. Sequencing input: CD4+ T cells from PBMCs, cultured in vitro. The receptors were gathered from a human donor in good health. Each CDR3 is given with its conserved first and last residue. D genes are given only for firm matches. Expanded clones get a size class; other rows say once, few or many, or leave the size out.

V: TRBV5-5
J: TRBJ2-2
D: TRBD2
size: .
DNA: TGTGCCAGCACCGTGACTAGCGGAAACACCGGGGAGCTGTTTTTT
CDR3: CASTVTSGNTGELFF

V: TRBV2
J: TRBJ1-3
D: .
size: .
DNA: TGTGCCAGCAGTACCAATGGAAACACCATATATTTT
CDR3: CASSTNGNTIYF

V: TRBV20-1
J: TRBJ2-3
D: TRBD2
size: .
DNA: TGCAGTGCTAGTAGCCCGGAGGTGCGGGGGCTAGCGGGAGATACGCAGTATTTT
CDR3: CSASSPEVRGLAGDTQYF

V: TRBV7-2
J: TRBJ2-2
D: .
size: .
DNA: TGTGCCAGCAGCATCTACCAGCCCGGGGAGCTGTTTTTT
CDR3: CASSIYQPGELFF

V: TRBV6-4
J: TRBJ2-6
D: .
size: few
DNA: TGTGCCAGCAGTGACGACAACTCTGGGGCCAACGTCCTGACTTTC
CDR3: CASSDDNSGANVLTF

V: TRBV3-1/TRBV3-2
J: TRBJ2-6
D: .
size: .
DNA: TGTGCCAGCAGCCCCCGGCCCTCTGGGGCCAACGTCCTGACTTTC
CDR3: CASSPRPSGANVLTF

V: TRBV14
J: TRBJ1-1
D: .
size: .
DNA: TGTGCCAGCAGCCAGTACACTGAAGCTTTCTTT
CDR3: CASSQYTEAFF

V: TRBV7-8
J: TRBJ1-5
D: .
size: .
DNA: TGTGCCAGCAGCTCGGGACAACGCCAGCCCCAGCATTTT
CDR3: CASSSGQRQPQHF

V: TRBV29-1
J: TRBJ2-5
D: .
size: .
DNA: TGCAGCGTTTCGTCGGATAAGGAGGGCCGTCGGGAGACCCAGTACTTC
CDR3: CSVSSDKEGRRETQYF

V: TRBV4-1
J: TRBJ1-4
D: TRBD1
size: .
DNA: TGCGCCAGCAGCCAAATAGTCTCGGCAGGGGGTACGGAAAAACTGTTTTTT
CDR3: CASSQIVSAGGTEKLFF

V: TRBV7-9
J: TRBJ1-4
D: .
size: .
DNA: TGTGCCAGCAGCTTTGGGCAGGGAGGTGAAAAACTGTTTTTT
CDR3: CASSFGQGGEKLFF

V: TRBV24-1
J: TRBJ1-2
D: TRBD1
size: few
DNA: TGTGCCACGGAGAAGGGACAGGGGGCCGGAGGCTACACCTTC
CDR3: CATEKGQGAGGYTF

V: TRBV7-9
J: TRBJ2-5
D: TRBD1
size: .
DNA: TGTGCCAGCAGCTCCCACAGGGGGCGGCGGGAGACCCAGTACTTC
CDR3: CASSSHRGRRETQYF

V: TRBV19
J: TRBJ1-2
D: TRBD1
size: .
DNA: TGTGCCAGTAGTATGGGGGCCCCGACAGGGACCGGCTACACCTTC
CDR3: CASSMGAPTGTGYTF

V: TRBV7-9
J: TRBJ2-7
D: .
size: .
DNA: TGTGCCAGCAGCTTGCAGGACGAGCAGTACTTC
CDR3: CASSLQDEQYF

V: TRBV11-2
J: TRBJ1-2
D: TRBD1
size: .
DNA: TGTGCCAGCAGCTTAGATTCTTCTGGGACAGGGGCGGGTGGCTACACCTTC
CDR3: CASSLDSSGTGAGGYTF

V: TRBV2
J: TRBJ1-1
D: TRBD1
size: .
DNA: TGTGCCAGCAACCGGGACAGTGGCACTGAAGCTTTCTTT
CDR3: CASNRDSGTEAFF

V: TRBV6-6
J: TRBJ2-3
D: .
size: .
DNA: TGTGCCAGCACTGACCTCCCCCATACGCAGTATTTT
CDR3: CASTDLPHTQYF

V: TRBV6-5
J: TRBJ2-7
D: TRBD2
size: .
DNA: TGTGCCAGCAGGCACAAGCGGGAGAGTTCATACGAGCAGTACTTC
CDR3: CASRHKRESSYEQYF

V: TRBV19
J: TRBJ1-1
D: .
size: few
DNA: TGTGCCAGTAGTGTACAGGGTCCCACTGAAGCTTTCTTT
CDR3: CASSVQGPTEAFF

V: TRBV4-1
J: TRBJ1-2
D: .
size: .
DNA: TGCGCCAGCAGCAGCCTTGGACGGCTTGATGGCTACACCTTC
CDR3: CASSSLGRLDGYTF

V: TRBV12-3/TRBV12-4
J: TRBJ1-1
D: .
size: .
DNA: TGTGCCAGCACCATGGGACCGAACACTGAAGCTTTCTTT
CDR3: CASTMGPNTEAFF

V: TRBV19
J: TRBJ2-4
D: TRBD2
size: .
DNA: TGTGCCAGTAGTATCGCGGGGGGACAAAACATTCAGTACTTC
CDR3: CASSIAGGQNIQYF

V: TRBV5-6
J: TRBJ2-3
D: TRBD2
size: once
DNA: TGTGCCAGCAGCCGGGGGGGCTCCTGGCTGGATACGCAGTATTTT
CDR3: CASSRGGSWLDTQYF

V: TRBV28
J: TRBJ2-5
D: .
size: .
DNA: TGTGCCAGCAGTTCCCCTCGGGGTCAAGAGACCCAGTACTTC
CDR3: CASSSPRGQETQYF

V: TRBV6-5
J: TRBJ2-1
D: .
size: once
DNA: TGTGCCAGCGGCCCTATCGGGGACTCCTACAATGAGCAGTTCTTC
CDR3: CASGPIGDSYNEQFF

V: TRBV28
J: TRBJ1-6
D: .
size: .
DNA: TGTGCCAGCAGTTTAGGGACGAGGAATTCACCCCTCCACTTT
CDR3: CASSLGTRNSPLHF

V: TRBV23-1
J: TRBJ2-7
D: .
size: once
DNA: TGCGCCAGCTCCTCCCCAAGGAATCCCTACGAGCAGTACTTC
CDR3: CASSSPRNPYEQYF

V: TRBV30
J: TRBJ1-2
D: .
size: .
DNA: TGTGCCTGGAGCCTCGGATTCCTCTATGGCTACACCTTC
CDR3: CAWSLGFLYGYTF

V: TRBV15
J: TRBJ1-1
D: .
size: .
DNA: TGTGCCACCAGCAGGGGGGGAGGAGAAGCTTTCTTT
CDR3: CATSRGGGEAFF

V: TRBV5-1
J: TRBJ2-5
D: .
size: .
DNA: TGCGCCAGCAGCTTGACCCAAGAGACCCAGTACTTC
CDR3: CASSLTQETQYF

V: TRBV5-1
J: TRBJ1-6
D: .
size: few
DNA: TGCGCCAGCAGCTTGGGTCAGCGCTCACCCCTCCACTTT
CDR3: CASSLGQRSPLHF

V: TRBV18
J: TRBJ2-2
D: .
size: .
DNA: TGTGCCAGCTCACCACTAGGAGCCTCCGGGGGCACCGGGGAGCTGTTTTTT
CDR3: CASSPLGASGGTGELFF

V: TRBV27
J: TRBJ1-1
D: .
size: .
DNA: TGTGCCAGCCGTTGGGATGCTCGGAACACTGAAGCTTTCTTT
CDR3: CASRWDARNTEAFF

V: TRBV5-8
J: TRBJ1-1
D: .
size: .
DNA: TGTGCCAGCAGCTTGAGCGGCGAAGCTTTCTTT
CDR3: CASSLSGEAFF

V: TRBV25-1
J: TRBJ2-7
D: TRBD1
size: .
DNA: TGTGCCAGCACCAGCCCCGGGACAGAGGACGAGCAGTACTTC
CDR3: CASTSPGTEDEQYF

V: TRBV7-3
J: TRBJ2-1
D: .
size: .
DNA: TGTGCCAGCAGCTTAGTGGGACTGGACAATGAGCAGTTCTTC
CDR3: CASSLVGLDNEQFF

V: TRBV6-1
J: TRBJ2-2
D: TRBD1
size: .
DNA: TGTGCCAGCAGTGAACAGCAGTGGGGACAGGGGGAGCTGTTTTTT
CDR3: CASSEQQWGQGELFF

V: TRBV19
J: TRBJ1-1
D: .
size: .
DNA: TGTGCCAGTAGCGAGAGGGGCGAGAATGAAGCTTTCTTT
CDR3: CASSERGENEAFF

V: TRBV21-1
J: TRBJ2-2
D: .
size: .
DNA: TGTGCCAGCAGCAAAAAGAAAAGGGAAGGGAACACCGGGGAGCTGTTTTTT
CDR3: CASSKKKREGNTGELFF

V: TRBV6-1
J: TRBJ2-5
D: TRBD2
size: .
DNA: TGTGCCAGCAGCACCCGGGAGGGGCGGGAGACCCAGTACTTC
CDR3: CASSTREGRETQYF

V: TRBV21-1
J: TRBJ2-2
D: .
size: once
DNA: TGTGCCAGCAGCTCCGTGATGTACGAGACAGTAAAGAACACCGGGGAGCTGTTTTTT
CDR3: CASSSVMYETVKNTGELFF

V: TRBV9
J: TRBJ1-1
D: .
size: .
DNA: TGTGCCAGCAGCGTTGGAGTAGGGAACACTGAAGCTTTCTTT
CDR3: CASSVGVGNTEAFF

V: TRBV4-1
J: TRBJ2-1
D: .
size: few
DNA: TGCGCCAGCAGCCAAGACTCGGTCGCCAGAACAACCTACAATGAGCAGTTCTTC
CDR3: CASSQDSVARTTYNEQFF

V: TRBV10-3
J: TRBJ1-5
D: .
size: .
DNA: TGTGCCATCAGTGAGCCCGGACTGAATAATCAGCCCCAGCATTTT
CDR3: CAISEPGLNNQPQHF

V: TRBV5-1
J: TRBJ2-5
D: TRBD2
size: .
DNA: TGCGCCAGCAGCTTGGCGGGGGGGAGTCAAGAGACCCAGTACTTC
CDR3: CASSLAGGSQETQYF

V: TRBV19
J: TRBJ1-2
D: TRBD1
size: .
DNA: TGTGCCAGTAGTCAGGGACAGAGAGGCGGCTACACCTTC
CDR3: CASSQGQRGGYTF

V: TRBV23-1
J: TRBJ2-5
D: TRBD2
size: .
DNA: TGCGCCAGCAGTCAAGAGGAGGGACTAGCGGGAGGGCCCGCAACCCAGTACTTC
CDR3: CASSQEEGLAGGPATQYF

V: TRBV2
J: TRBJ2-7
D: .
size: few
DNA: TGTGCCAGGTCCGGGACGGGTCCCTACGAGCAGTACTTC
CDR3: CARSGTGPYEQYF

V: TRBV19
J: TRBJ2-5
D: .
size: .
DNA: TGTGCCAGTAGTACTTCGCGCCAGGGAGGAGGGGAGACCCAGTACTTC
CDR3: CASSTSRQGGGETQYF

V: TRBV7-3
J: TRBJ2-5
D: TRBD1
size: once
DNA: TGTGCCAGCAGCTTAGGCGCAGGGGGCACGTGGGAGACCCAGTACTTC
CDR3: CASSLGAGGTWETQYF

V: TRBV5-1
J: TRBJ2-2
D: .
size: .
DNA: TGCGCCAGCAGCGCGCACAACAGAGACACCGGGGAGCTGTTTTTT
CDR3: CASSAHNRDTGELFF

V: TRBV5-1
J: TRBJ1-4
D: TRBD1
size: .
DNA: TGCGCCAGCAGCGAGGGGGCAGGTAATGAAAAACTGTTTTTT
CDR3: CASSEGAGNEKLFF

V: TRBV19
J: TRBJ2-6
D: .
size: .
DNA: TGTGCCAGTAGTACCACAGGGGACTGGGCCAACGTCCTGACTTTC
CDR3: CASSTTGDWANVLTF

V: TRBV11-2
J: TRBJ2-5
D: .
size: .
DNA: TGTGCCAGCAGCCCCGAGGCCGGGGAGACCCAGTACTTC
CDR3: CASSPEAGETQYF